Presented here are 29 T cell receptor beta chains from one specimen sequenced in a study of Ad26.COV2.S vaccination and SARS-CoV-2 variants. The treatment was: roughly 18 received Ad26.COV2.S at low or high dose, single or two shots; several received placebo; per-sample allocation not given. Repertoires come from day 63 after the first vaccine or placebo injection. Here immunoSEQ multiplex PCR was the method, and the copy in TCRdb shows in-frame clones only, minus some. This sample has 440,000 or so clones; about 89% occur once, and the top ten carry 1.7%. The sample in question was peripheral blood, obtained in a trial of Ad26.COV2.S vaccine versus placebo. The receptors come from a person between 18 and 60 years old who received the Ad26.COV2.S COVID-19 vaccine or a placebo.

The chain combines TRBV12-3 or TRBV12-4 with TRBJ1-2, with D unclear. Trimming shortened V by 5 bases and J by 4 bases, and 11 bases separated the two germline ends. CDR3 length: 13 residues. CDR3 DNA sequence: TGTGCCAGCAGTCTTGGGTTTCTCTATGGCTACACCTTC. It yields the protein CASSLGFLYGYTF.

V gene TRBV5-1 combines with J gene TRBJ2-1, with 10 bases aligning to TRBD2. The germline gives CDR1 SGHRS, CDR2 YFSETQ. CDR3 length equals 17 residues. Trimming cost V 4 bases and J 1 base; bases outside gene matches: 8. The CDR3 is CASSPQGLANSYNEQFF. DNA for the CDR3: TGCGCCAGCAGCCCCCAGGGACTAGCGAATTCCTACAATGAGCAGTTCTTC.

The V gene is TRBV5-1, the J gene TRBJ2-1, with TRBD2 matching 12 bases. Germline V gene lookup returns CDR1 SGHRS and CDR2 YFSETQ. The CDR3 is 17 residues long. Trimming at V came to 4 bases and at J to 1 base, leaving 6 bases not matched to a gene. CDR3 DNA sequence: TGCGCCAGCAGCCGTGGACTAGCGGGGCCTTCCTACAATGAGCAGTTCTTC. This codes for CASSRGLAGPSYNEQFF.

The V call is TRBV9, the J call TRBJ1-2; TRBD1 matches 9 bases. Germline lookup yields CDR1 SGDLS and CDR2 YYNGEE. This CDR3 has 16 residues. The J segment lost 4 bases and the V segment lost 1 base, leaving 8 bases of the junction unmatched. The CDR3 coding sequence is TGTGCCAGCAGCGTAACTAACGGACAGGGGCTCTATGGCTACACCTTC. Encoded protein: CASSVTNGQGLYGYTF.

This clone has only a few counts. J is TRBJ1-1 and V is TRBV18, with no clear D. This CDR3 comprises 13 residues. Looked up from germline, CDR1 is KGHSH and CDR2 is LQKENI. Between the trimmed V and J ends, which lost 1 base and 5 bases, there was a span of 8 bases. Here the CDR3 reads CASSPLWQTEAFF. The CDR3 coding sequence is TGTGCCAGCTCACCACTTTGGCAGACTGAAGCTTTCTTT. The full variable domain, completed using reference TRBV18 and TRBJ1-1, is NAGVMQNPRHLVRRRGQEARLRCSPMKGHSHVYWYRQLPEEGLKFMVYLQKENIIDESGMPKERFSAEFPKEGPSILRIQQVVRGDSAAYFCASSPLWQTEAFFGQGTRLTVV.

DNA of the CDR3: TGCGCCAGCAGTGAGCCCCGGCCGGGACAGGGAACCTACGAGCAGTACTTC. Its translation: CASSEPRPGQGTYEQYF. J is TRBJ2-7 and V is TRBV10-1; TRBD1 agrees at 9 bases. Germline V lookup: CDR1 WNHNN, CDR2 SYGVQD (reference sequence). V lost 2 bases and J lost 2; bases outside the gene matches: 10. The CDR3 contains 17 residues.

The chain is built from TRBV7-9 and TRBJ2-7; TRBD1 is a possible D gene (5 bases). V lost 4 bases and J lost 4, with 8 bases in between. Germline V gene lookup returns CDR1 SEHNR and CDR2 FQNEAQ (reference sequence). The length of the CDR3 is 12 residues. The CDR3 reads CASSSTGYEQYF. The CDR3 DNA is TGTGCCAGCAGCTCCACAGGTTACGAGCAGTACTTC.

Here the CDR3 DNA reads TGTGCCAGCAGCCGCCATGCGGGGTTCCAGTTTAGCAATTCACCCCTCCACTTT. This gives the protein CASSRHAGFQFSNSPLHF. The genes are TRBV6-2 or TRBV6-3 and TRBJ1-6; the D is unclear. The V end was cut by 6 bases, the J end by 7 bases, with 25 bases between. Germline lookup yields CDR1 MNHEY and CDR2 SVGEGT. The CDR3 spans 18 residues.

This clone was detected only a few times. CDR3 in DNA: TGCGCCAGCAGCTTGGAGGTCAACCCTTATGGCTACACCTTC. Protein product: CASSLEVNPYGYTF. The chain links TRBV5-1 to TRBJ1-2; D is ambiguous. Germline CDR1 is SGHRS and CDR2 is YFSETQ. This CDR3 region has 14 residues. V was cut by 0 bases and J by 5 bases, with 11 bases left in between.

V gene TRBV21-1 combines with J gene TRBJ2-6; TRBD1 is the table's D call, not checked against the DNA. TRBV21-1 is annotated as a pseudogene. CDR3 size: 18 residues. In DNA form, the CDR3 reads TGTGCCAGCAGCAAAGTCACAGAAAGAATGAAAGGGGCCAACGTCCTGACTTTC. Protein: CASSKVTERMKGANVLTF.

V usage is TRBV5-1 and J usage is TRBJ1-6; 7 bases match TRBD1. Germline V gene lookup returns CDR1 SGHRS and CDR2 YFSETQ. V lost 3 bases, J lost 1 base, and 10 bases stayed unmatched. The CDR3 runs to 18 residues. The CDR3 sequence: CASSSDYRGGSYNSPLHF. CDR3 nucleotides: TGCGCCAGCAGCTCGGACTACAGGGGTGGGTCCTATAATTCACCCCTCCACTTT.

The CDR3 region is CASSDHGAGLSGTPLLFF. The CDR3 bases are TGTGCCAGCAGTGACCATGGGGCAGGGCTTAGCGGGACCCCCCTTTTGTTCTTC. The chain joins TRBV6-1 to TRBJ2-1; 8 bases are shared with TRBD2. The CDR3 contains 18 residues. The J segment lost 15 bases and the V segment lost 3 bases, leaving 25 bases of the junction unmatched. Germline V gene data show CDR1 as MNHNS and CDR2 as SASEGT.

This chain links TRBV2 with TRBJ2-2; 12 bases line up with TRBD1. This CDR3 has 15 amino acids. The germline V gene encodes CDR1 SNHLY and CDR2 FYNNEI. V shed 6 bases, J shed 5 bases, and the junction held 4 bases outside the gene matches. The CDR3 loop reads CASRGQGATTGELFF. CDR3 sequence (DNA): TGTGCCAGCAGGGGACAGGGGGCTACGACCGGGGAGCTGTTTTTT.

The chain is built from TRBV4-3 and TRBJ2-3; 7 bases match TRBD1. V trimming: 4 bases; J trimming: 2 bases; junction bases outside the gene matches: 6. The CDR3 has 15 amino acids. Germline CDR1 is LGHNA and CDR2 is YSLEER. In nucleotides, the CDR3 is TGCGCCAGCAGCCGACGGGACAGCGACACAGATACGCAGTATTTT. As protein: CASSRRDSDTDTQYF.

The chain employs TRBV25-1 and TRBJ1-5, with a weak D call TRBD1 (5 bases). The CDR3 contains 14 residues. CDR1 and CDR2 from the germline V gene are MGHDK and SYGVNS. With 2 bases removed from V and 3 bases from J, the gap between germline ends came to 8 bases. The CDR3 reads CASSERGINQPQHF. CDR3 nucleotide sequence: TGTGCCAGCAGTGAAAGGGGTATCAATCAGCCCCAGCATTTT.

The chain is built from TRBV25-1 and TRBJ2-2; TRBD2 agrees at 8 bases. The CDR3 is made up of 15 amino acids. V shed 6 bases and J 7 bases; nucleotides not matched to a gene: 10. The germline gives CDR1 MGHDK, CDR2 SYGVNS. The CDR3, as DNA: TGTGCCAGCAGCCCACATCGGGGGGGGCGCGGGGAGCTGTTTTTT. Amino acids: CASSPHRGGRGELFF. Combining the CDR3 with reference TRBV25-1 and TRBJ2-2 gives the whole variable domain EADIYQTPRYLVIGTGKKITLECSQTMGHDKMYWYQQDPGMELHLIHYSYGVNSTEKGDLSSESTVSRIRTEHFPLTLESARPSHTSQYLCASSPHRGGRGELFFGEGSRLTVL.

Here the CDR3 DNA reads TGTGCCAGCACCCGACAGGCTTACGGAGAGACCCAGTACTTC. This sequence encodes CASTRQAYGETQYF. J is TRBJ2-5 and V is TRBV2, with D perhaps TRBD1 (6 bases). Germline V gene data show CDR1 as SNHLY and CDR2 as FYNNEI. Trimming took 7 bases from V and 4 from J, leaving 16 bases between them. The CDR3 loop spans 14 amino acids.

The genes are TRBV2 and TRBJ1-5, with D hard to call. Germline CDR1 is SNHLY and CDR2 is FYNNEI. V was trimmed by 4 bases and J by 6 bases, leaving 13 bases between them. The CDR3 is 14 amino acids. The CDR3 protein is CASSVGRNTQPQHF. The CDR3 nucleotides read TGTGCCAGCAGTGTAGGCCGAAACACTCAGCCCCAGCATTTT.

Concerning this clone: One end of the junction is discordant with germline, which a read error may explain. Additional DNA sequences in this sample encode the identical CDR3. The chain combines TRBV7-9 with TRBJ2-7; maybe TRBD2 (5 bases). The CDR3 length is 13 residues. Germline V lookup: CDR1 SEHNR, CDR2 FQNEAQ (reference sequence). The CDR3 DNA reads TGTGCCAGCAGCCTAGCCGGGGCCTACGAGCAGTACTTC. Its translation: CASSLAGAYEQYF.

This clone was seen a handful of times. The rearrangement links TRBV9 to TRBJ2-2; D remains ambiguous. The CDR3 is 12 residues long. V was clipped by 1 base and J by 5 bases, with 3 bases between them. CDR1 SGDLS and CDR2 YYNGEE come from the germline V gene. CDR3 region: CASSVTTGELFF. The CDR3, as DNA: TGTGCCAGCAGCGTAACGACCGGGGAGCTGTTTTTT. Filled out from reference TRBV9 and TRBJ2-2, the complete variable domain reads DSGVTQTPKHLITATGQRVTLRCSPRSGDLSVYWYQQSLDQGLQFLIQYYNGEERAKGNILERFSAQQFPDLHSELNLSSLELGDSALYFCASSVTTGELFFGEGSRLTVL.

The chain couples TRBV4-1 to TRBJ2-5; no clear D. V gave up 0 bases and J gave up 3 bases, with 11 bases separating them. The V gene's germline CDR1 is MGHRA and CDR2 YSYEKL. The CDR3 has 15 residues. The CDR3 protein is CASSQEVWVEETQYF. The CDR3 DNA follows: TGCGCCAGCAGCCAAGAGGTTTGGGTAGAAGAGACCCAGTACTTC.

The J gene is TRBJ1-5, the V gene TRBV2; the D gene is possibly TRBD1 (6 bases). CDR3 length: 14 amino acids. V was clipped by 7 bases and J by 3 bases, with 13 bases between them. Germline CDR1 and CDR2: SNHLY and FYNNEI. The DNA of the CDR3 is TGTGCCAGCACCAGGGGAAGGGTCAATCAGCCCCAGCATTTT. It specifies CASTRGRVNQPQHF.

V usage is TRBV4-1 and J usage is TRBJ2-7; 7 nucleotides line up with TRBD1. Looked up from germline, CDR1 is MGHRA and CDR2 is YSYEKL. V lost 0 bases and J lost 7; bases outside the gene matches: 3. The CDR3 has 13 amino acids. The CDR3 region is CASSQEPGQEQYF. CDR3 nucleotides: TGCGCCAGCAGCCAAGAACCGGGACAGGAGCAGTACTTC.

The J gene is TRBJ2-1, the V gene TRBV18; 7 nucleotides agree with TRBD2. The CDR3 covers 15 residues. The trim removed 0 bases at V and 5 bases at J, leaving 4 bases unmatched. Looked up from germline, CDR1 is KGHSH and CDR2 is LQKENI. CDR3 sequence: CASSPPAGEDNEQFF. CDR3 nucleotides: TGTGCCAGCTCACCACCGGCGGGGGAGGACAATGAGCAGTTCTTC.

CDR3 nucleotide sequence: TGCAGCACCAGCCTTAAGGGACTAGCGGACTACAATGAGCAGTTCTTC. As protein: CSTSLKGLADYNEQFF. The V and J genes are TRBV29-1 and TRBJ2-1, with 11 bases lining up with TRBD2. V trimming: 8 bases; J trimming: 3 bases; junction bases outside the gene matches: 12. The CDR3 spans 16 residues. The germline CDR1 and CDR2 sequences are SQVTM and ANQGSEA.

This clone has only one observation. A junction boundary mismatches the germline segment, possibly from a read error. The chain is built from TRBV30 and TRBJ1-2, with 7 bases lining up with TRBD1. The CDR3 is 11 residues long. Germline values: CDR1 GTSNPN, CDR2 SVGIG (reference sequence). CDR3 protein: CAWRARGSPFF. The CDR3 nucleotides read TGTGCCTGGAGGGCCAGGGGGAGCCCTTTCTTC.

V gene TRBV5-8 combines with J gene TRBJ2-5, with D possibly matching TRBD1 (6 bases). This CDR3 spans 14 amino acids. Trimming removed 5 bases at V and 5 bases at J, with 16 bases between. CDR1 and CDR2 (germline): SGHTS, YDEGEE. CDR3 protein: CASRKQGSVETQYF. Written as DNA, the CDR3 is TGTGCCAGCAGGAAGCAGGGGTCGGTGGAGACCCAGTACTTC.

V and J are TRBV7-2 and TRBJ1-1; D gene unclear. The CDR3 has 15 residues. The V and J ends lost 0 bases and 0 bases respectively, with 8 bases between them. The germline V gene encodes CDR1 SGHTA and CDR2 FQGNSA. The chain's CDR3 is CASSLATGLNTEAFF. The CDR3 DNA follows: TGTGCCAGCAGCTTAGCAACGGGGTTGAACACTGAAGCTTTCTTT. Full variable domain (outside the CDR3, taken from reference TRBV7-2 and TRBJ1-1): GAGVSQSPSNKVTEKGKDVELRCDPISGHTALYWYRQSLGQGLEFLIYFQGNSAPDKSGLPSDRFSAERTGGSVSTLTIQRTQQEDSAVYLCASSLATGLNTEAFFGQGTRLTVV.

V gene TRBV6-6 combines with J gene TRBJ2-5; D remains unclear. The CDR3 covers 13 residues. The V and J ends lost 4 bases and 1 base respectively, with 7 bases between them. Germline V gene lookup returns CDR1 MNHNY and CDR2 SVGAGI (reference sequence). This CDR3 is CASSWRRQETQYF. The CDR3 DNA reads as TGTGCCAGCAGTTGGCGTCGCCAAGAGACCCAGTACTTC.